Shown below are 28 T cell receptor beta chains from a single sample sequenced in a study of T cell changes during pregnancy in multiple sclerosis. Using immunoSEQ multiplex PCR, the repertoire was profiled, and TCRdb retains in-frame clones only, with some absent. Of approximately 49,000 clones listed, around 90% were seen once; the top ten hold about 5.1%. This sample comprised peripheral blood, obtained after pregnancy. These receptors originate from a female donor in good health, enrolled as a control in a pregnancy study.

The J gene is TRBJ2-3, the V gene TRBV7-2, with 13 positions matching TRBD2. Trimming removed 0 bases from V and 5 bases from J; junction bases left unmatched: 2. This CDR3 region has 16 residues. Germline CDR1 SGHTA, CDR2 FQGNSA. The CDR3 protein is CASSLAGTSGIDTQYF. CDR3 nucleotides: TGTGCCAGCAGCTTAGCGGGGACTAGCGGGATAGATACGCAGTATTTT.

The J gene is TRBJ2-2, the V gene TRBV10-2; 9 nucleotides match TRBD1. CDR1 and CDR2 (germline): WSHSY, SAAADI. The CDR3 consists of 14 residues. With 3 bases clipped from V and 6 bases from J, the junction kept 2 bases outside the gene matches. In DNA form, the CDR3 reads TGCGCCAGCAGTGAAAGGGACAGGGCCGGGGAGCTGTTTTTT. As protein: CASSERDRAGELFF.

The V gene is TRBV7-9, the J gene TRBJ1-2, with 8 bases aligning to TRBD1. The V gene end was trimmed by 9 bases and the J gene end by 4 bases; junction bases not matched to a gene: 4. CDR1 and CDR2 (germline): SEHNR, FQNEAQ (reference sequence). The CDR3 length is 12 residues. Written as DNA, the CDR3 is TGTGCCAGTGGACAGGGCGGCTATGGCTACACCTTC. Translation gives CASGQGGYGYTF.

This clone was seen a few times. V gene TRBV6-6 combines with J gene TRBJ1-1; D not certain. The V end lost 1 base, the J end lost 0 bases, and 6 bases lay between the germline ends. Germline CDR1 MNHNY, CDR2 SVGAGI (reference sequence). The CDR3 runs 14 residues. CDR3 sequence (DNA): TGTGCCAGCAGTTACTTACAACTGAACACTGAAGCTTTCTTT. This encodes CASSYLQLNTEAFF.

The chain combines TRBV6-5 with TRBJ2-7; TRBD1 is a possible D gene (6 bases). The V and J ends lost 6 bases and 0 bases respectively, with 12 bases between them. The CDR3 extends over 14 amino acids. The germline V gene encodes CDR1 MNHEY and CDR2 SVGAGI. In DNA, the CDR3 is TGTGCCAGCAGGGAGACAGGCAGCTCCTACGAGCAGTACTTC. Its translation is CASRETGSSYEQYF.

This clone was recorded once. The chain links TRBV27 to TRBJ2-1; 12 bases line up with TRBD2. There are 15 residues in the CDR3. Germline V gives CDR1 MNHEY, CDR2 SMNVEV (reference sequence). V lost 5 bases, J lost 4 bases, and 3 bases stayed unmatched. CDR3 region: CASSPLAGGYNEQFF. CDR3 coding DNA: TGTGCCAGCAGTCCGCTAGCGGGGGGGTACAATGAGCAGTTCTTC.

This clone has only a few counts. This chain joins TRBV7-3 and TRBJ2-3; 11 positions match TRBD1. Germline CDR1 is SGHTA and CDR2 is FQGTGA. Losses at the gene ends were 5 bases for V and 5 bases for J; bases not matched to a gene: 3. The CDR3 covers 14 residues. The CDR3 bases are TGTGCCAGCAGCGGGACAGGGGGGCTAGATACGCAGTATTTT. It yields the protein CASSGTGGLDTQYF.

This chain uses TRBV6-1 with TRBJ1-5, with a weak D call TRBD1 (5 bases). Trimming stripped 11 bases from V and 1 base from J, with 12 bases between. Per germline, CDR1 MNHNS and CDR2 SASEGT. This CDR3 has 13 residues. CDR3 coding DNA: TGTGCCGGGGGGGTCTCGAGCAATCAGCCCCAGCATTTT. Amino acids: CAGGVSSNQPQHF.

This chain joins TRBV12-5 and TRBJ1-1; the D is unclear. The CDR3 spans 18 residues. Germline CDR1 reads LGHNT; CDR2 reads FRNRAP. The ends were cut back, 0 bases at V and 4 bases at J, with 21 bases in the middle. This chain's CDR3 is CASGLVMRPGGSFTEAFF. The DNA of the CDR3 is TGTGCTAGTGGTTTGGTGATGAGGCCCGGAGGGAGCTTCACTGAAGCTTTCTTT.

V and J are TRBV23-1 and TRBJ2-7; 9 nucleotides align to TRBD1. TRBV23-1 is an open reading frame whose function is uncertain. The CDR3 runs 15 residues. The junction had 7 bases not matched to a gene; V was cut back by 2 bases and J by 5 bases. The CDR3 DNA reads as TGCGCCAGCAGTCAACGGGACAGGGCCCACCACGAGCAGTACTTC. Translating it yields CASSQRDRAHHEQYF.

In nucleotides, the CDR3 is TGTGCCAGCAACCAGGGAGGCCAAGAGACCCAGTACTTC. Translation gives CASNQGGQETQYF. This chain links TRBV28 with TRBJ2-5, with TRBD2 as a possible D gene (6 bases). V lost 7 bases, J lost 1 base, and 10 bases lay in between. The CDR3 extends over 13 amino acids. CDR1 and CDR2 from the germline V gene are MDHEN and SYDVKM.

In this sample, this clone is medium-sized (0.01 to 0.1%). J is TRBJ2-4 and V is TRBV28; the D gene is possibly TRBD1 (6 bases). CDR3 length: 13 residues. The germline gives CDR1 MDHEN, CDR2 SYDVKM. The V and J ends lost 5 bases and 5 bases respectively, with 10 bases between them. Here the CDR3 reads CASSEGGQNIQYF. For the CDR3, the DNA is TGTGCCAGCAGTGAAGGGGGACAAAACATTCAGTACTTC.

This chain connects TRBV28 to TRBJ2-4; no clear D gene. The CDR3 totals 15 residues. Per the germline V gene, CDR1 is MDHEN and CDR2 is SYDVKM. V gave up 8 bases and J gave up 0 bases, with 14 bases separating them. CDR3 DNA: TGTGCCAGCTTCCCGAGGCTTCAAGCCAAAAACATTCAGTACTTC. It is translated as CASFPRLQAKNIQYF. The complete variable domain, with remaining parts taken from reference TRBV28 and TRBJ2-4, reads DVKVTQSSRYLVKRTGEKVFLECVQDMDHENMFWYRQDPGLGLRLIYFSYDVKMKEKGDIPEGYSVSREKKERFSLILESASTNQTSMYLCASFPRLQAKNIQYFGAGTRLSVL.

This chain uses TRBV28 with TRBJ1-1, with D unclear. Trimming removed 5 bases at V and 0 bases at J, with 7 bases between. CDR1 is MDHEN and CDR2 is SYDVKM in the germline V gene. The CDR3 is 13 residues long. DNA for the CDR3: TGTGCCAGCAGTCCCCCCGTGAACACTGAAGCTTTCTTT. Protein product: CASSPPVNTEAFF.

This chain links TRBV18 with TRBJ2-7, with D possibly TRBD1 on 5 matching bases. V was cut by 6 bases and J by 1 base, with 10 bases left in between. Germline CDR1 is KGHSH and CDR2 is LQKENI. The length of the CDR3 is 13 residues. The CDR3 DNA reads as TGTGCCAGCTCCTCAGGGCCATCCTACGAGCAGTACTTC. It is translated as CASSSGPSYEQYF. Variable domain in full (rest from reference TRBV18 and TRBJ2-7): NAGVMQNPRHLVRRRGQEARLRCSPMKGHSHVYWYRQLPEEGLKFMVYLQKENIIDESGMPKERFSAEFPKEGPSILRIQQVVRGDSAAYFCASSSGPSYEQYFGPGTRLTVT.

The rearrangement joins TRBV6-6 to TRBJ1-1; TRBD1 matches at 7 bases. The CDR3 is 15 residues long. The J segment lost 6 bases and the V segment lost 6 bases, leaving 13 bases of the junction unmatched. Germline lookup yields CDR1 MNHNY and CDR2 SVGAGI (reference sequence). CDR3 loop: CASSQTTGRRAEAFF. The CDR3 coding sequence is TGTGCCAGCAGCCAAACGACAGGGCGGAGGGCTGAAGCTTTCTTT.

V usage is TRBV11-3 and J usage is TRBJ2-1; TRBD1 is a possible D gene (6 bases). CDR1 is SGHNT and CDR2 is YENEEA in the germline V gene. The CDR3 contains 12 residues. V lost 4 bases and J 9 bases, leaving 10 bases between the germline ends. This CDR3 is CASSSTGLEQFF. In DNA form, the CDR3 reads TGTGCCAGCAGCTCGACAGGACTTGAGCAGTTCTTC.

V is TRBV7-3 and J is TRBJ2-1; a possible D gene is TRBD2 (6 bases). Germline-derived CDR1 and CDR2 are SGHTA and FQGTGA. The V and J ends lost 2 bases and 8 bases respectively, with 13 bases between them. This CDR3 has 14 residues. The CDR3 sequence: CASSLGGLDYEQFF. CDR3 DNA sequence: TGTGCCAGCAGCTTAGGAGGGCTCGACTATGAGCAGTTCTTC.

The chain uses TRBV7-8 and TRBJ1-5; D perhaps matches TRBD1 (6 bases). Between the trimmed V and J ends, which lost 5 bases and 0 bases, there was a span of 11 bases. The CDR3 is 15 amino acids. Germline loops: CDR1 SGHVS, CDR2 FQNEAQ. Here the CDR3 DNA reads TGTGCCAGCAGCCTTGGGACAAATAGCAATCAGCCCCAGCATTTT. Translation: CASSLGTNSNQPQHF.

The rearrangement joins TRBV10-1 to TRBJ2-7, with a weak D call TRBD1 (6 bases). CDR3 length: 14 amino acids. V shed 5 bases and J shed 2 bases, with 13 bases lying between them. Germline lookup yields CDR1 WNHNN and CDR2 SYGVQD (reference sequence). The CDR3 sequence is CASSSSGTTYEQYF. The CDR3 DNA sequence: TGCGCCAGCAGTTCCTCCGGGACAACCTACGAGCAGTACTTC.

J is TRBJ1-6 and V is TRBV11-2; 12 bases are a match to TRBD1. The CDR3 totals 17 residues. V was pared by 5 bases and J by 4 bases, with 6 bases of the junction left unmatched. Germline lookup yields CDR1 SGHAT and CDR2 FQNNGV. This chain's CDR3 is CASSPGTGGRYNSPLHF. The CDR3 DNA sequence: TGTGCCAGCAGCCCAGGGACAGGGGGCAGATATAATTCACCCCTCCACTTT.

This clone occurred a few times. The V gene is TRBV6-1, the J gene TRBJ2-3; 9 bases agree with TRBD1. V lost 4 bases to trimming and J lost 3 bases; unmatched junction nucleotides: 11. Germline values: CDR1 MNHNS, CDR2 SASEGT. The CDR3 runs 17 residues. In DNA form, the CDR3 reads TGTGCCAGCAGTGGAAAACCTCCGGGACAGGGTACAGATACGCAGTATTTT. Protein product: CASSGKPPGQGTDTQYF.

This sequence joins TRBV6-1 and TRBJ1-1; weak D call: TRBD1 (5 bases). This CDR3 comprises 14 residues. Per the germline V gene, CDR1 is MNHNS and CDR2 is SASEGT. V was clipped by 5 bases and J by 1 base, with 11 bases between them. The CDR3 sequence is CASSRPGGNTEAFF. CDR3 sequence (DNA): TGTGCCAGCAGTAGACCGGGGGGGAACACTGAAGCTTTCTTT.

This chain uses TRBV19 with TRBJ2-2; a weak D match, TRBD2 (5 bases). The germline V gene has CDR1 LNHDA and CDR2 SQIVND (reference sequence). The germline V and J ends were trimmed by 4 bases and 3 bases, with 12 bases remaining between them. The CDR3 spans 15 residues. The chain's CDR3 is CASSSFSGDTGELFF. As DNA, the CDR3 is TGTGCCAGTAGTAGCTTTTCCGGGGACACCGGGGAGCTGTTTTTT.

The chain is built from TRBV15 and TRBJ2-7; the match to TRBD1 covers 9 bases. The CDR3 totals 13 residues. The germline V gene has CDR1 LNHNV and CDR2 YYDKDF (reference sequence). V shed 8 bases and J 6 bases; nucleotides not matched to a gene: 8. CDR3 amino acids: CATQRDRVGEQYF. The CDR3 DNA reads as TGTGCCACCCAGCGGGACAGGGTTGGCGAGCAGTACTTC.

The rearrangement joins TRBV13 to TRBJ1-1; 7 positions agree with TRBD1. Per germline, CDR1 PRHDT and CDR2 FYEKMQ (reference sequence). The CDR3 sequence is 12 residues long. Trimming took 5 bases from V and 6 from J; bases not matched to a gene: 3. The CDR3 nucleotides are TGTGCCAGCAGCCCTGGGACAGCTGAAGCTTTCTTT. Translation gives CASSPGTAEAFF.

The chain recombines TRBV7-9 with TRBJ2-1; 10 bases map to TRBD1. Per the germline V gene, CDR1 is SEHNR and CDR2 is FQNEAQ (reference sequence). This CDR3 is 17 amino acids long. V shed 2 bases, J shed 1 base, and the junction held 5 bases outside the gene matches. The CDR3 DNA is TGTGCCAGCAGCTTAATTTGGGACAGGGGTTCCTACAATGAGCAGTTCTTC. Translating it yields CASSLIWDRGSYNEQFF.

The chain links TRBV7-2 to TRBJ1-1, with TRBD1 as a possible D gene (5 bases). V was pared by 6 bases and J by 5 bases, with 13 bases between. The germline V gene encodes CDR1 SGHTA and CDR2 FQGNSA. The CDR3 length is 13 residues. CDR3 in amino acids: CASRGRGWTEAFF. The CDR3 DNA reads TGTGCCAGCAGGGGGAGGGGTTGGACTGAAGCTTTCTTT.